This T cell receptor (beta chain) was profiled in a study of blood T cell repertoires in COVID-19. Generated by immunoSEQ multiplex PCR, the TCRdb table keeps only in-frame clones and is missing some. Of some 170,000 clones listed, approximately 82% are singletons. The V end lost 7 bases, the J end lost 1 base, and 10 bases lay between the germline ends. Germline-derived CDR1 and CDR2 are WNHNN and SYGVQD (reference sequence). The CDR3 is 14 amino acids. The sequence derives from a man over 45 who had recovered from COVID-19. The sequenced sample was PBMCs or T cells enriched from blood (not recorded which). The chain employs TRBV10-1 and TRBJ2-2; D possibly corresponds to TRBD1 (6 bases). CDR3 protein: CASTGTRNTGELFF. DNA for the CDR3: TGCGCCAGCACCGGGACAAGGAACACCGGGGAGCTGTTTTTT.